This T cell receptor beta chain was identified in a study of blood T cell repertoires in COVID-19. Study-wide context: From the United States, Italy and Spain came samples of acute and convalescent COVID-19.

Seattle participants joined during active infection and were tracked over time. The CDR3 totals 18 residues. CDR1 and CDR2 (germline): SGHAT, FQNNGV. With 4 bases removed from V and 4 bases from J, the gap between germline ends came to 23 bases. Assay used: immunoSEQ multiplex PCR; TCRdb lists only in-frame clones, some missing. The sample holds 100,000 to 150,000 clones, roughly four fifths seen once. This clone was counted only a few times. This sequence originates from a man at least 80 years old with COVID-19, enrolled during active disease. This chain uses TRBV11-2 with TRBJ2-1; tentatively, D is TRBD2 (5 bases). The sequencing input was peripheral blood. The chain's CDR3 is CASSYPTRGQAGYNEQFF. The CDR3 DNA is TGTGCCAGCAGCTACCCCACCCGAGGGCAGGCTGGGTACAATGAGCAGTTCTTC.